Here is one T cell receptor beta chain with its context. In the authors' workflow: Using reference gene primer amplification, nucleated cell counts were estimated. The repertoire was sequenced with immunoSEQ multiplex PCR; TCRdb's copy has only in-frame clones and lacks some. V, J and clone size are taken as reported in that table, and D and trimming were inferred from the DNA itself. The table shows some 350,000 clones, with about 83% occurring only once. Trimming removed 5 bases from V and 5 bases from J; junction bases left unmatched: 7. The germline V gene has CDR1 MDHEN and CDR2 SYDVKM. The CDR3 spans 14 residues. These data belong to a study of blood T cell repertoires in COVID-19.

This sequence joins TRBV28 and TRBJ2-3; TRBD1 matches at 7 bases. The clonotype comes from a man under 40 with active or convalescent COVID-19. Sequenced material: peripheral blood. CDR3: CASSRGGVGDTQYF. CDR3 in DNA: TGTGCCAGCAGTCGAGGGGGCGTCGGAGATACGCAGTATTTT.